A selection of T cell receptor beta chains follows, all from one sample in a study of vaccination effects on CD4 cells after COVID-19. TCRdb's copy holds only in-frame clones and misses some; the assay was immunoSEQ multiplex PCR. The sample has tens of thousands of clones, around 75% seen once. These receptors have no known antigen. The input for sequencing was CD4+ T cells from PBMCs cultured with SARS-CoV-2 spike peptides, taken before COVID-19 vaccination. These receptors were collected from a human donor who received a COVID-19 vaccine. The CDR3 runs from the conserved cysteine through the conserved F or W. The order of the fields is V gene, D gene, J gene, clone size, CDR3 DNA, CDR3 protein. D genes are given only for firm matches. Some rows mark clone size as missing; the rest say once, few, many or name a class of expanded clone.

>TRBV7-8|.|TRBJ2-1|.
TGTGCCAGCAGCCAAACGGCGGGTGAGCAGTTCTTC
CASSQTAGEQFF
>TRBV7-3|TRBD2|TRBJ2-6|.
TGTGCCAGCAGCTTATTTCCAGCGGGGGGACCTCGAGGATCTGGGGCCAACGTCCTGACTTTC
CASSLFPAGGPRGSGANVLTF
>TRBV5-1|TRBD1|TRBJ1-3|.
TGCGCCAGCAGCCCGGACAGGGAAGGAAACACCATATATTTT
CASSPDREGNTIYF
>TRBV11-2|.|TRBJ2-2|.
TGTGCCAGCAGCTTAGTAGGGTCCCCAACCGGGGAGCTGTTTTTT
CASSLVGSPTGELFF
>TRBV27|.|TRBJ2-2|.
TGTGCCAGCAGTTTAACACGGCTGAACACCGGGGAGCTGTTTTTT
CASSLTRLNTGELFF
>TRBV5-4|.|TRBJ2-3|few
TGTGCCAGCAGCTTTGGAGGGTGGGCGGGTACGCAGTATTTT
CASSFGGWAGTQYF
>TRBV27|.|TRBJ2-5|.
TGTGCCAGCAGGGGATGGACAAGACAAGAGACCCAGTACTTC
CASRGWTRQETQYF
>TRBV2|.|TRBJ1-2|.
TGTGCCAGCAGTCACCGGCGGGGGGAAGGTGGCTACACCTTC
CASSHRRGEGGYTF
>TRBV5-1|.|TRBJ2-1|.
TGCGCCAGCTCCGTTGTGGATGAGCAGTTCTTC
CASSVVDEQFF
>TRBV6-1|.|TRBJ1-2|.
TGTGCCAGCAGGGAAGGGACAAGACCAGAGGGCTACACCTTC
CASREGTRPEGYTF
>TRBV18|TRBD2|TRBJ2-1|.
TGTGCCAGCTCACCTGGACTAGCCAGTGAGCAGTTCTTC
CASSPGLASEQFF
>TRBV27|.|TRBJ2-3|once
TGTGCCAGCAGTCGGCAGGGGAGAGATACGCAGTATTTT
CASSRQGRDTQYF
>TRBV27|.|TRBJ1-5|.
TGTGCCAGCAGGGGTGGAAACAATCAGCCCCAGCATTTT
CASRGGNNQPQHF
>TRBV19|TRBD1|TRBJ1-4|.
TGTGCCAGTAGTATTGGACAGGCCATTAATGAAAAACTGTTTTTT
CASSIGQAINEKLFF
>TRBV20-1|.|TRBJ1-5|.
TGCAGTGCTAGTTATAGGGGAGGGCAGCCCCAGCATTTT
CSASYRGGQPQHF
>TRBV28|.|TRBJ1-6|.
TGTGCCAGCAGGGCCTTGGGGACACCCATTGGTAAATCACCCCTCCACTTT
CASRALGTPIGKSPLHF
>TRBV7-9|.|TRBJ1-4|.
TGTGCCAGCAGCTTATTACAGGAGGAAAAACTGTTTTTT
CASSLLQEEKLFF
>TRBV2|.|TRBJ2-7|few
TGTGCCAGCAATCGGGGAGCCTACGAGCAGTACTTC
CASNRGAYEQYF
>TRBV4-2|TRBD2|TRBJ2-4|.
TGTGCCAGCAGCCAAGGCGGGGGGGCTACCAAAAACATTCAGTACTTC
CASSQGGGATKNIQYF
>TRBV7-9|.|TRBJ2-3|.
TGTGCCAGCCAGTCCGGGCTCGAGGATACGCAGTATTTT
CASQSGLEDTQYF
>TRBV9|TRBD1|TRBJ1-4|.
TGTGCCAGCAGCGTAGAGGGACAGGCTAATGAAAAACTGTTTTTT
CASSVEGQANEKLFF
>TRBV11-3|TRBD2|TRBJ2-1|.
TGTGCCAGCAGCTTGGGGGGGGACCCCTACAATGAGCAGTTCTTC
CASSLGGDPYNEQFF
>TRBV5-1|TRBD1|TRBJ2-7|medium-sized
TGCGCCAGCAATCGGGACAGGGGATTCTCCGAGCAGTACTTC
CASNRDRGFSEQYF
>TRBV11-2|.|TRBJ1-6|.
TGTGCCAGCAGCTTCCCAGCAAGTAATTCACCCCTCCACTTT
CASSFPASNSPLHF
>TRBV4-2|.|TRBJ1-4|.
TGTGCCAGCACCAGGGGCGGGCGGGAAAAACTGTTTTTT
CASTRGGREKLFF
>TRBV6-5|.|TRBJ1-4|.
TGTGCCAGCAGTCGCTTGGCGGATCAAAAACTGTTTTTT
CASSRLADQKLFF
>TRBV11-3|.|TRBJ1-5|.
TGTGCCAGCAGCTCCCAGATAGCATCCAGGGGAATGGCCCATCAGCCCCAGCATTTT
CASSSQIASRGMAHQPQHF
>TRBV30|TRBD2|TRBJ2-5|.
TGTGCCTCGTGGACTAGCGGGAGTGAGACCCAGTACTTC
CASWTSGSETQYF
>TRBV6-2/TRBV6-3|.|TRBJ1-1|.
TGTGCCAGCAGTTACTCGAACAGGGCGGAAGCTTTCTTT
CASSYSNRAEAFF
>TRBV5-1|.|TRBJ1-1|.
TGCGCCAGCAGCCCATTTCTTCGACAGTCCAGGGGGAACACTGAAGCTTTCTTT
CASSPFLRQSRGNTEAFF
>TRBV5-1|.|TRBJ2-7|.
TGCGCCAGCAGCGCCGGGGTGGGCAACGAGCAGTACTTC
CASSAGVGNEQYF
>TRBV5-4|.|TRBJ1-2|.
TGTGCCAGCAGCTGGGGGCAAGCCGGGGCCCGCTATGGCTACACCTTC
CASSWGQAGARYGYTF